Listed below are T cell receptor beta chains from one sample, sequenced in a study of Ad26.COV2.S vaccination and SARS-CoV-2 variants. The table came from immunoSEQ multiplex PCR; TCRdb's copy has only in-frame clones and leaves some out. The repertoire holds about half a million clones, with 80% to 90% as singletons. The specimen was peripheral blood, collected in a trial of Ad26.COV2.S vaccine versus placebo. The receptors originated from a person between 18 and 65 years old who received the Ad26.COV2.S COVID-19 vaccine or a placebo. Each CDR3 is given with its conserved first and last residue. D genes are given only for firm matches. The listing skips clone size in some rows; elsewhere it reads once, few, many or a size class.

J,size,D,V,DNA,CDR3
TRBJ1-5,NA,NA,TRBV4-3,TGCGCCAGCAGCCTCGGGCATTCGGGCAATCAGCCCCAGCATTTT,CASSLGHSGNQPQHF
TRBJ1-2,NA,NA,TRBV11-2,TGTGCCAGCAGCTTAGCGCGGGGGTCGGGCTACACCTTC,CASSLARGSGYTF
TRBJ1-4,NA,TRBD1,TRBV3-1/TRBV3-2,TGTGCCAGCACCGATGGACAGGGGGTTGAAAAACTGTTTTTT,CASTDGQGVEKLFF
TRBJ2-6,NA,NA,TRBV19,TGTGCCAGTAGTATTTCGCTAGCTGGGGCCAACGTCCTGACTTTC,CASSISLAGANVLTF
TRBJ2-1,once,NA,TRBV19,TGTGCCAGTAGTATTCGTATGGGGGCGTACCTTAACAATGAGCAGTTCTTC,CASSIRMGAYLNNEQFF
TRBJ1-2,NA,NA,TRBV18,TGTGCCAGCTCACCACAAACAGGGTCCTTTGGCTACACCTTC,CASSPQTGSFGYTF
TRBJ1-6,NA,NA,TRBV5-4,TGTGCCAGCAGCTTTTCTTCGAATTCACCCCTCCACTTT,CASSFSSNSPLHF
TRBJ2-2,NA,TRBD2,TRBV9,TGTGCCAGCAGCGTAGGGAGCGGGAGTTTCACCGGGGAGCTGTTTTTT,CASSVGSGSFTGELFF
TRBJ2-7,NA,TRBD2,TRBV18,TGTGCCAGCTCACCTCAAGGCTCCCCGGGACTAGCCACCGAGCAGTACTTC,CASSPQGSPGLATEQYF
TRBJ1-2,NA,NA,TRBV6-1,TGTGCCAGCAGTGATTTCCCGGGGATCGGCTACACCTTC,CASSDFPGIGYTF
TRBJ1-1,NA,NA,TRBV12-5,TGTGCTAGTGGTTTGCGGGACGGGGCCACTGAAGCTTTCTTT,CASGLRDGATEAFF
TRBJ2-4,NA,NA,TRBV19,TGTGCCAGTAGTATTACGTACCGGGGCAGCCTAGCCAAAAACATTCAGTACTTC,CASSITYRGSLAKNIQYF
TRBJ1-1,NA,TRBD1,TRBV30,TGTGCCTGTAGGGGACAGTACATGAACACTGAAGCTTTCTTT,CACRGQYMNTEAFF
TRBJ1-2,NA,TRBD1,TRBV3-1/TRBV3-2,TGTGCCAGCAGCCAAGTAGGACAGGGGGTCTATGGCTACACCTTC,CASSQVGQGVYGYTF
TRBJ1-6,NA,NA,TRBV28,TGTGCCAGCAGTTTTGGTTATCTTGGTGATTCACCCCTCCACTTT,CASSFGYLGDSPLHF
TRBJ1-5,NA,TRBD1,TRBV20-1,TGCAGTGCTAGTCGGCAGGGGGGTCAGCCCCAGCATTTT,CSASRQGGQPQHF
TRBJ2-2,few,NA,TRBV29-1,TGCAGCGTTAGATTTAGAGGGCTCACCGGGGAGCTGTTTTTT,CSVRFRGLTGELFF
TRBJ1-1,NA,NA,TRBV3-1/TRBV3-2,TGTGCCAGCAGCCAAGGGGAACGGACTGAAGCTTTCTTT,CASSQGERTEAFF
TRBJ1-5,NA,NA,TRBV21-1,TGTGCCAGCAGCAAAGTACATTGTCGGAATCAGCCCCAGCATTTT,CASSKVHCRNQPQHF
TRBJ2-3,NA,NA,TRBV18,TGTGCCAGCTCACCATTGGGAGATACGCAGTATTTT,CASSPLGDTQYF
TRBJ2-5,NA,TRBD1,TRBV11-2,TGTGCCAGCAGCCTAGGACAGGGGAGGAGGGAGACCCAGTACTTC,CASSLGQGRRETQYF
TRBJ2-7,NA,TRBD1,TRBV7-9,TGTGCCAGCAGCTCAGGGGACAGGGGTCACGAGCAGTACTTC,CASSSGDRGHEQYF
TRBJ1-2,NA,NA,TRBV3-1/TRBV3-2,TGTGCCAGCAGCCCCATTACAGGGAACTATGGCTACACCTTC,CASSPITGNYGYTF
TRBJ2-1,NA,TRBD1,TRBV27,TGTGCCTCTGCTCCGGACAGGGTATTATCCGAGGGCTATGAGCAGTTCTTC,CASAPDRVLSEGYEQFF
TRBJ2-2,NA,TRBD2,TRBV4-1,TGCGCCAGCAGCCAAGTAGGGACTAGCGGGATCCGGGAGCTGTTTTTT,CASSQVGTSGIRELFF
TRBJ2-7,NA,TRBD1,TRBV6-6,TGTGCCAGCAGTTACGCCATGGGACAGGAAGCCTACGAGCAGTACTTC,CASSYAMGQEAYEQYF
TRBJ2-5,NA,NA,TRBV20-1,TGCAGTGCTAGTCAGGCGAGGGAGACCCAGTACTTC,CSASQARETQYF
TRBJ1-5,NA,NA,TRBV28,TGTGCCAGCAGTTTAGTCAATCAGCCCCAGCATTTT,CASSLVNQPQHF
TRBJ1-4,NA,TRBD1,TRBV28,TGTGCCAGCAGTTTCGGGGACAGTAGTGAAAAACTGTTTTTT,CASSFGDSSEKLFF
TRBJ1-2,NA,NA,TRBV6-1,TGTGCCAGCAGTGAGTCCCTGTATGGCTACACCTTC,CASSESLYGYTF
TRBJ1-1,once,TRBD1,TRBV7-8,TGTGCCAGCAGCTCCGACGGGACAGGGGATACAGCTTTCTTT,CASSSDGTGDTAFF
TRBJ1-2,NA,NA,TRBV7-8,TGTGCCAGCAGCCTAGGGGTCTCGCGGGGTTCCTATGGCTACACCTTC,CASSLGVSRGSYGYTF
TRBJ2-5,NA,NA,TRBV6-5,TGTGCCAGCAGTTACTCGGGCAGAAGGAGGCAAGAGACCCAGTACTTC,CASSYSGRRRQETQYF
TRBJ2-5,NA,NA,TRBV21-1,TGTGCCAGCGTCCCGGGACTAGCGGGAACGAGGTGTCTTTGGGAGACCCAGTACTTC,CASVPGLAGTRCLWETQYF
TRBJ2-7,NA,NA,TRBV5-8,TGTGCCAGAAAAACAGGGATCCCCTACGAGCAGTACTTC,CARKTGIPYEQYF
TRBJ1-1,once,TRBD1,TRBV14,TGTGCCAGCAGCATGTGGGACAGAATGAACACTGAAGCTTTCTTT,CASSMWDRMNTEAFF
TRBJ2-2,NA,NA,TRBV18,TGTGCCAGCTCACCCACGAAAGGGGAGCTGTTTTTT,CASSPTKGELFF
TRBJ1-2,NA,NA,TRBV3-1/TRBV3-2,TGTGCCAGCAGTGAAGCCGGGACCTATGGCTACACCTTC,CASSEAGTYGYTF
TRBJ2-1,once,NA,TRBV7-8,TGTGCCAGCAGCTTACTATTTGGGGATTTCGAGCAGTTCTTC,CASSLLFGDFEQFF
TRBJ2-7,NA,NA,TRBV10-3,TGTGCCATCAGGGACCCTCCGTTCTACGAGCAGTACTTC,CAIRDPPFYEQYF
TRBJ2-5,NA,TRBD1,TRBV7-8,TGTGCCAGCAGCCCCCTCGGGTGGACAGGGGGGTCCCAGTACTTC,CASSPLGWTGGSQYF
TRBJ2-3,NA,TRBD2,TRBV28,TGTGCCAGCAGTTTACTAGCGGGAGCGGGGGCTACAGATACGCAGTATTTT,CASSLLAGAGATDTQYF
TRBJ2-7,NA,TRBD2,TRBV5-4,TGTGCCAGCAGCGCCGGGACTAGCGGAAACTACGAGCAGTACTTC,CASSAGTSGNYEQYF
TRBJ1-5,NA,NA,TRBV2,TGTGCCAGCAGGTTTGGGCCAACACGGCCCAATCAGCCCCAGCATTTT,CASRFGPTRPNQPQHF
TRBJ1-5,NA,NA,TRBV21-1,TGTGCCAGCAGCAAGTCGGCTCACAATCAGCCCCAGCATTTT,CASSKSAHNQPQHF
TRBJ1-6,NA,NA,TRBV2,TGTGCCAGCAGTGATAGTGGGAATTCACCCCTCCACTTT,CASSDSGNSPLHF
TRBJ2-2,NA,NA,TRBV5-1,TGCGCCAGCAGCCAGCAAAACACCGGGGAGCTGTTTTTT,CASSQQNTGELFF
TRBJ2-7,NA,NA,TRBV3-1/TRBV3-2,TGTGCCAGCAGCCAAGCGTCGGGACACCGATCCCACGAGCAGTACTTC,CASSQASGHRSHEQYF
TRBJ2-2,NA,TRBD1,TRBV29-1,TGCAGCGTTGCACAGGGGACGTTTTCCGGGGAGCTGTTTTTT,CSVAQGTFSGELFF
TRBJ2-1,NA,TRBD2,TRBV3-1/TRBV3-2,TGTGCCAGCAGCCAATCTAGCGGGAGAGTACGCAATGAGCAGTTCTTC,CASSQSSGRVRNEQFF
TRBJ1-1,NA,NA,TRBV18,TGTGCCAGCTCACTGGATTTCAGCGCTGAAGCTTTCTTT,CASSLDFSAEAFF
TRBJ2-5,NA,TRBD1,TRBV6-2/TRBV6-3,TGTGCCAGCAGTTACCCCGGACAGGGCTGGGAAGAGACCCAGTACTTC,CASSYPGQGWEETQYF
TRBJ2-7,NA,NA,TRBV2,TGTGCCAGCACTTTCGTTAGGGCTAAGACCTACGAGCAGTACTTC,CASTFVRAKTYEQYF